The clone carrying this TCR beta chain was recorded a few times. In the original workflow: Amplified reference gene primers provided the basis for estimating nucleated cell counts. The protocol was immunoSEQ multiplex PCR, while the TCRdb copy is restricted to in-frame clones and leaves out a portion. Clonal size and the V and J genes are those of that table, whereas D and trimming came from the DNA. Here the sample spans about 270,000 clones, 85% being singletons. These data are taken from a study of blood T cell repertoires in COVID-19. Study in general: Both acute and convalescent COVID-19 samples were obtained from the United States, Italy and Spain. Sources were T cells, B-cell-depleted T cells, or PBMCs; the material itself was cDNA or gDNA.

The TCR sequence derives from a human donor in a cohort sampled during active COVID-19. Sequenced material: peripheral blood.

The CDR3 DNA follows: TGTGCCAGCAGCCCTACAGGGTGGACCTATAATTCACCCCTCCACTTT. It codes for CASSPTGWTYNSPLHF. This sequence joins TRBV6-2 or TRBV6-3 and TRBJ1-6; maybe TRBD1 (6 bases). Germline-derived CDR1 and CDR2 are MNHEY and SVGEGT. Trimming removed 6 bases at V and 2 bases at J, with 14 bases between. The CDR3 has 16 residues.